This T cell receptor beta chain emerged from a study of identical twins. For this clonotype: As yet, its antigen is unknown.

Trimming removed 0 bases from V and 6 bases from J, with 7 bases in between. CDR1 and CDR2 (germline): SGDLS, YYNGEE. CDR3 size: 13 residues. Study-level results: The study reached conclusions through statistical analysis that was cross-sectional, not following the same donors. Memory repertoires lacked the insertion deficit that abundant cord blood beta clonotypes showed.

TCRdb re-analysed the 5' RACE reads in MiXCR, keeping a single row per CDR3 protein. Of around 250,000 distinct CDR3 sequences listed, approximately 5.9% were seen once; the top ten hold roughly 15%. In addition, the sample was reused for a study of T cells expressing NK-cell markers. That paper notes: Source material for TCR beta repertoires consisted of sorted CD3+CD56+NKG2C+, CD3+CD56+NKG2C- and CD3+CD56-NKG2C+ T cells. About six donors carried dominant NKG2C+ clonotypes that made up 1.0-7.0% of their CD8+ T cells.

The TCR originated in a woman aged 18-30 years in good health. The specimen was CD8+ T cells sorted from blood. The chain carries TRBV9 and TRBJ2-1; D ambiguous. The CDR3 reads CASSVGAPNEQFF. The CDR3 DNA follows: TGTGCCAGCAGCGTAGGCGCCCCCAATGAGCAGTTCTTC.